This T cell receptor beta chain came from a study of T cells after yellow fever vaccination. TCRdb ran MiXCR on the 5' RACE reads and lists one entry per CDR3 protein. The profile shows around 330,000 distinct CDR3 sequences, around 4% of them singletons. Trimming left V 5 bases short and J 5 bases short, with 9 bases between. This CDR3 has 12 residues. Per germline, CDR1 SGHVS and CDR2 FNYEAQ. This clonotype was detected ten times or more. The sequence derives from a man aged 18 to 30 who received the YFV17D yellow fever vaccine. The J gene is TRBJ2-5, the V gene TRBV7-6; D is ambiguous. This specimen consisted of PBMCs, obtained on the day of the yellow fever booster vaccination. CDR3 in DNA: TGTGCCAGCAGCCCCAGGCGGGAGACCCAGTACTTC. Protein product: CASSPRRETQYF.